This TCR beta chain was documented in a study of blood T cells in healthy people across ages. CDR3 length: 13 residues. Together with a sample-barcoded 5' primer, a J-beta primer mix was included in a second PCR lasting roughly 6 to 12 cycles. TCRdb re-derived calls from the 5' RACE reads in MiXCR, one entry per CDR3 protein. The table records approximately 900,000 distinct CDR3 sequences, about 48% of them present only once. This sequence joins TRBV21-1 and TRBJ2-1; no check of the table's D call, TRBD1, against the DNA was made. TRBV21-1 is assigned pseudogene status. Material: blood. This TCR was sampled from a man aged 25-45 years in good health. The CDR3 loop reads CASSPLGGYEQFF. The CDR3 nucleotides read TGTGCCAGCAGCCCCCTGGGGGGCTATGAGCAGTTCTTC.